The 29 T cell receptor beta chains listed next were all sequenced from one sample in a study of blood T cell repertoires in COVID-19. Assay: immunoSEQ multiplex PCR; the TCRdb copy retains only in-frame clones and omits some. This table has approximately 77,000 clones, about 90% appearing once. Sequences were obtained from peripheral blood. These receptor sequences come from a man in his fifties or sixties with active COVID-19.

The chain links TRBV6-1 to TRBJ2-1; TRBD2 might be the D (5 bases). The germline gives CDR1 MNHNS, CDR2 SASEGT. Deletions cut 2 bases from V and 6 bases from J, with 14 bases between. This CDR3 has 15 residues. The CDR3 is CASSEKRLGGNEQFF. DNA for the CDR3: TGTGCCAGCAGTGAAAAACGTTTAGGAGGCAATGAGCAGTTCTTC.

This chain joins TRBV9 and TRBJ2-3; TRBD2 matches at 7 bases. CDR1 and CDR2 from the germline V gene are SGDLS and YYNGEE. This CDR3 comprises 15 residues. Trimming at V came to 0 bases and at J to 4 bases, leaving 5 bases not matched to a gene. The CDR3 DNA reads TGTGCCAGCAGCGTAGAGTGGGGGGGAGCAGATACGCAGTATTTT. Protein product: CASSVEWGGADTQYF.

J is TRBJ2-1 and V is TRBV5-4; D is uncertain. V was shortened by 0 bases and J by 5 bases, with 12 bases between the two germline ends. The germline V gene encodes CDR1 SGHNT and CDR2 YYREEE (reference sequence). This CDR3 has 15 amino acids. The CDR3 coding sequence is TGTGCCAGCAGCTTGGGTGGTCTTAGCCACAATGAGCAGTTCTTC. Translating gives CASSLGGLSHNEQFF. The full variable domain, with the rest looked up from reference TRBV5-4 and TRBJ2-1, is ETGVTQSPTHLIKTRGQQVTLRCSSQSGHNTVSWYQQALGQGPQFIFQYYREEENGRGNFPPRFSGLQFPNYSSELNVNALELDDSALYLCASSLGGLSHNEQFFGPGTRLTVL.

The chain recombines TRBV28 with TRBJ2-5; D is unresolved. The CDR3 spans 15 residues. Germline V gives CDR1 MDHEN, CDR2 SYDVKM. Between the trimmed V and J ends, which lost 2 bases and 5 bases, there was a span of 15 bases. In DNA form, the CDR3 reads TGTGCCAGCAGTTTACGGTTGGGCTCCTGGGAGACCCAGTACTTC. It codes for CASSLRLGSWETQYF.

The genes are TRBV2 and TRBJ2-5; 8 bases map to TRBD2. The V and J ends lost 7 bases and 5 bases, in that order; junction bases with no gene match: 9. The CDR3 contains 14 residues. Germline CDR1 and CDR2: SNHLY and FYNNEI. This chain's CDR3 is CASTELADEETQYF. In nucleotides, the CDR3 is TGTGCCAGCACCGAACTAGCGGACGAGGAGACCCAGTACTTC.

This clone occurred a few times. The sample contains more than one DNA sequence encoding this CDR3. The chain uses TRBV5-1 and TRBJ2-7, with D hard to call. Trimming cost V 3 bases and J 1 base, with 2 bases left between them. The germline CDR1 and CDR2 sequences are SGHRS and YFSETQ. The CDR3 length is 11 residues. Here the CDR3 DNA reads TGCGCCAGCAGCTCTTCCTACGAGCAGTACTTC. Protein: CASSSSYEQYF.

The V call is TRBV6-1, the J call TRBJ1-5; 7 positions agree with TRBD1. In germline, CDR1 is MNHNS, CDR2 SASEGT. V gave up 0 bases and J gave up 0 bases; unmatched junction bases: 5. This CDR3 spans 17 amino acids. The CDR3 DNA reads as TGTGCCAGCAGTGAAGCAGGGGGCACGGTTAGCAATCAGCCCCAGCATTTT. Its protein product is CASSEAGGTVSNQPQHF.

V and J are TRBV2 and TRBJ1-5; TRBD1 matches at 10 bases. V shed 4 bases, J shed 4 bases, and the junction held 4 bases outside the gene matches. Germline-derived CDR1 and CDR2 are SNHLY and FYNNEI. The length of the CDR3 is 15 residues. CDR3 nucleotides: TGTGCCAGCAGTGCTCTGGGACAGGGGAATCAGCCCCAGCATTTT. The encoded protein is CASSALGQGNQPQHF.

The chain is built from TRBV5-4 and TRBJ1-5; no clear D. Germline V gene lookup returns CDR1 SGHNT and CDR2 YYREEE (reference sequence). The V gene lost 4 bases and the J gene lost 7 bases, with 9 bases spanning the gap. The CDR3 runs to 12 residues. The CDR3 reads CASSRPGQPQHF. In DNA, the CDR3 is TGTGCCAGCAGCCGCCCGGGACAGCCCCAGCATTTT.

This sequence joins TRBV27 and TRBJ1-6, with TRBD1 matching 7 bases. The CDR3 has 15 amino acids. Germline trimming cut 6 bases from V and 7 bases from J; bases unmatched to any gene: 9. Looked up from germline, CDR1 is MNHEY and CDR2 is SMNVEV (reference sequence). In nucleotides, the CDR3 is TGTGCCAGCAGCCCACCTGGGACAGTAAATTCACCCCTCCACTTT. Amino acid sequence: CASSPPGTVNSPLHF.

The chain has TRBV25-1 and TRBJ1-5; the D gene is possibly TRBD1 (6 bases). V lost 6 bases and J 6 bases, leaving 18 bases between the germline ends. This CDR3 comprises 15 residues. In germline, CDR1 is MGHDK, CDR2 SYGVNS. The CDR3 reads CASSPGGQGAQPQHF. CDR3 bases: TGTGCCAGCAGCCCCGGGGGGCAGGGCGCTCAGCCCCAGCATTTT.

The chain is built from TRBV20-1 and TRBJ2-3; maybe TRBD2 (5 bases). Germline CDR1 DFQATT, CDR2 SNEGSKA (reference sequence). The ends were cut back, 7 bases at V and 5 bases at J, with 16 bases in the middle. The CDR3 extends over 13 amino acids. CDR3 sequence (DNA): TGCAGTGTTAGTGGGAGCGTTGGAGATACGCAGTATTTT. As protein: CSVSGSVGDTQYF.

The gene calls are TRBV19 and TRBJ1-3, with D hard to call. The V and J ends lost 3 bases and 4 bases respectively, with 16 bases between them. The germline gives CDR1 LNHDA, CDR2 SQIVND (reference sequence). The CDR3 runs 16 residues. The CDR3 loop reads CASSIFYGKEGNTIYF. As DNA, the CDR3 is TGTGCCAGTAGTATTTTTTACGGGAAGGAAGGAAACACCATATATTTT.

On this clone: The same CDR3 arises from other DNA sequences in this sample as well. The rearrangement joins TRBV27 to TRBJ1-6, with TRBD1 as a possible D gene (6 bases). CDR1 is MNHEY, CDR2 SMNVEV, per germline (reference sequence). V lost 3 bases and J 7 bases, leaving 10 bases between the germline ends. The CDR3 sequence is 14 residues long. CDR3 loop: CASSFLQGNSPLHF. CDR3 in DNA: TGTGCCAGCAGTTTTTTGCAGGGGAATTCACCCCTCCACTTT.

DNA for the CDR3: TGTGCCAGCAGTTCCGGACAGAACTATGGCTACACCTTC. The encoded protein is CASSSGQNYGYTF. The genes are TRBV28 and TRBJ1-2; possibly TRBD1 for D (6 bases). The germline V gene has CDR1 MDHEN and CDR2 SYDVKM. The CDR3 totals 13 residues. Trimming removed 4 bases at V and 2 bases at J, with 8 bases between.

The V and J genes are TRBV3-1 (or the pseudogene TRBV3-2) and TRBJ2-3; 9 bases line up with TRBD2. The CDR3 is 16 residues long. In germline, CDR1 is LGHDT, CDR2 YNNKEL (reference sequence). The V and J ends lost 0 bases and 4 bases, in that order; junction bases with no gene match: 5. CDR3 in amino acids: CASSQEAGGPADTQYF. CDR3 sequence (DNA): TGTGCCAGCAGCCAAGAGGCGGGGGGGCCAGCAGATACGCAGTATTTT.

This chain's CDR3 is CASSKVGGGETQYF. The CDR3, as DNA: TGTGCCAGCAGCAAAGTGGGCGGGGGGGAGACCCAGTACTTC. The V and J genes are TRBV21-1 and TRBJ2-5; the table calls TRBD2, which could not be checked here. TRBV21-1 is deemed a pseudogene. This CDR3 comprises 14 residues.

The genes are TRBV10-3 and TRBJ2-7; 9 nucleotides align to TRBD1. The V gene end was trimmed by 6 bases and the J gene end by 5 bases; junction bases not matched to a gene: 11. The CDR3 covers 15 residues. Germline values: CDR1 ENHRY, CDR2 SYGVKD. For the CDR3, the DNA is TGTGCCATCAGGGAGGGCGGGACAGGGAGAGACGAGCAGTACTTC. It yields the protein CAIREGGTGRDEQYF.

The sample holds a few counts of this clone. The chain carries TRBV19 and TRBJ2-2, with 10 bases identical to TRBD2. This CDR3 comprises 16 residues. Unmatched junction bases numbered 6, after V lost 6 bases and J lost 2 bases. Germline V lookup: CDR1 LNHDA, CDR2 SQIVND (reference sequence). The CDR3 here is CASRGSGGSNTGELFF. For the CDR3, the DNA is TGTGCCAGTAGGGGTAGCGGGGGGTCAAACACCGGGGAGCTGTTTTTT.

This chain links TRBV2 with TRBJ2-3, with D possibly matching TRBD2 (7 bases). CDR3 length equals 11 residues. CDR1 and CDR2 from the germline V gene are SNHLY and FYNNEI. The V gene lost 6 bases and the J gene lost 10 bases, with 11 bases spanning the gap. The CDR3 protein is CASRLGGAQYF. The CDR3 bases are TGTGCCAGCAGGCTAGGGGGGGCGCAGTATTTT.

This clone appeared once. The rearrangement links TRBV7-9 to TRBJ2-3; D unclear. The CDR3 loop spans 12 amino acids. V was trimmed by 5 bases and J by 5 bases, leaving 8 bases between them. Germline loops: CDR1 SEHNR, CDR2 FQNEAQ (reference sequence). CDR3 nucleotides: TGTGCCAGCAGCATTAGCCGAGATACGCAGTATTTT. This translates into CASSISRDTQYF. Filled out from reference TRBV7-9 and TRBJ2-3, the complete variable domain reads DTGVSQNPRHKITKRGQNVTFRCDPISEHNRLYWYRQTLGQGPEFLTYFQNEAQLEKSRLLSDRFSAERPKGSFSTLEIQRTEQGDSAMYLCASSISRDTQYFGPGTRLTVL.

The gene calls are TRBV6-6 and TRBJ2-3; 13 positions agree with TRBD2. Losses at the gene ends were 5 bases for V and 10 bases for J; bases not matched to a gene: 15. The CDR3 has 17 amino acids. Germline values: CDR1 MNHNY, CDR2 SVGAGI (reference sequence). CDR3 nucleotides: TGTGCCAGCAGTCGAGACCCGGGACTAGCGGGGCCGGGTGCGCAGTATTTT. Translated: CASSRDPGLAGPGAQYF.

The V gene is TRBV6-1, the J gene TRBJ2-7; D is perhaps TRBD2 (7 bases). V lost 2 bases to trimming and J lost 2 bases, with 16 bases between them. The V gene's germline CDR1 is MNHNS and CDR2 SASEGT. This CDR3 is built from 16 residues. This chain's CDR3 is CASSEPRETGTYEQYF. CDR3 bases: TGTGCCAGCAGTGAACCGCGGGAGACAGGTACCTACGAGCAGTACTTC.

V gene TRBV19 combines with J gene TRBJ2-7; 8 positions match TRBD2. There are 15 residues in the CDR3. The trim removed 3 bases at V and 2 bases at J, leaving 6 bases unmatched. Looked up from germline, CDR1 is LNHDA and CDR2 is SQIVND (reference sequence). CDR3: CASSILSGGTYEQYF. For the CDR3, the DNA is TGTGCCAGTAGTATTCTGTCGGGGGGGACCTACGAGCAGTACTTC.

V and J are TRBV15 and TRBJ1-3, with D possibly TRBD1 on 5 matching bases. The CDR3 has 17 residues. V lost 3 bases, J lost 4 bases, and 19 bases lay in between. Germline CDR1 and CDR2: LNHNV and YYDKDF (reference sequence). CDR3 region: CATSRGDRAGPGNTIYF. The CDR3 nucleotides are TGTGCCACCAGCAGGGGGGATCGAGCGGGTCCCGGAAACACCATATATTTT.

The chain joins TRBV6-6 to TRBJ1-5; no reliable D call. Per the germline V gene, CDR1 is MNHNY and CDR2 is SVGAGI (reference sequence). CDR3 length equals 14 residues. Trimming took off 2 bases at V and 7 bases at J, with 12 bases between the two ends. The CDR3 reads CASSYPEEGQPQHF. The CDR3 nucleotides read TGTGCCAGCAGTTACCCGGAGGAGGGCCAGCCCCAGCATTTT.

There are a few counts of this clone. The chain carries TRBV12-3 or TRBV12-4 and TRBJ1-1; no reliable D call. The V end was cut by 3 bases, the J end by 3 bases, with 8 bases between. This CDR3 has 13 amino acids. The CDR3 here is CASSFGRDTEAFF. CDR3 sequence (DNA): TGTGCCAGCAGTTTCGGGCGGGACACTGAAGCTTTCTTT.

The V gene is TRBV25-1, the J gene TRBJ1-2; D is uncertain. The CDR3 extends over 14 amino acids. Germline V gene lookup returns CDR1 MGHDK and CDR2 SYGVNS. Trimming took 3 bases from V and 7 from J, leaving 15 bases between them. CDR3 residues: CASSEGHSRGGYTF. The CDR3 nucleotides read TGTGCCAGCAGTGAGGGCCACAGCCGGGGTGGCTACACCTTC.

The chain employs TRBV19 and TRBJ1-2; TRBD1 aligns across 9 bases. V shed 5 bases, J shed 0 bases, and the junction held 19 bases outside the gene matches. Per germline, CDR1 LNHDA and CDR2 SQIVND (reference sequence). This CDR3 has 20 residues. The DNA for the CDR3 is TGTGCCAGTAGTCGCTATTCCGGGACAGGGCCAGTTGGAGCTAACTATGGCTACACCTTC. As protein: CASSRYSGTGPVGANYGYTF.